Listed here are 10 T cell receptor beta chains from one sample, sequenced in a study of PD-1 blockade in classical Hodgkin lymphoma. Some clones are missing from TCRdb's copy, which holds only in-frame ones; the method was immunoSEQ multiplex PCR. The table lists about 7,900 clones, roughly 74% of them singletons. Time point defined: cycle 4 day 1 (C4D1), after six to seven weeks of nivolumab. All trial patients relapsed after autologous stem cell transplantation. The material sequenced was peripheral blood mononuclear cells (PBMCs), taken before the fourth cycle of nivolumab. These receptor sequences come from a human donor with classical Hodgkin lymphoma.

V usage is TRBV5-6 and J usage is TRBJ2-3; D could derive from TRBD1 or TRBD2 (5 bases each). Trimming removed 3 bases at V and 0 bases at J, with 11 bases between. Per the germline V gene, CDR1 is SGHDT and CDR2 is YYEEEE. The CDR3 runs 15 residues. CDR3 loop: CASSSGTVSTDTQYF. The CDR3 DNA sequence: TGTGCCAGCAGCTCCGGGACGGTTAGCACAGATACGCAGTATTTT.

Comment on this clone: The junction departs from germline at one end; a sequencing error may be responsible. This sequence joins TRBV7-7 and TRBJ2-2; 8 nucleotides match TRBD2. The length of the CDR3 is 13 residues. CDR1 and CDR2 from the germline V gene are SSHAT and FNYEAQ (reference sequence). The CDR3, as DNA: TGTGCTAGCAGCCAGGCGGGGGGCGGGGAGCTGTTTTTT. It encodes CASSQAGGGELFF.

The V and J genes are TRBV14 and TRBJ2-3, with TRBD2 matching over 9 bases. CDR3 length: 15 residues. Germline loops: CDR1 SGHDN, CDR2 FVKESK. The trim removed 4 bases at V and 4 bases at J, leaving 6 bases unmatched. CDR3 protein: CASSLAGVRSDTQYF. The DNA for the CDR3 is TGTGCCAGCAGCCTAGCGGGAGTGCGTTCAGATACGCAGTATTTT.

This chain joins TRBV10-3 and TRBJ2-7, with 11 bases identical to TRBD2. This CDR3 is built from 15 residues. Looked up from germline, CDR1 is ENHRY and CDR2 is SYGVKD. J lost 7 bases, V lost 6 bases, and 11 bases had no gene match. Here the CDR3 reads CAISDLAGGSLEQYF. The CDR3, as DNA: TGTGCCATCAGCGATTTAGCGGGGGGGTCTCTTGAGCAGTACTTC.

In nucleotides, the CDR3 is TGTGCCAGCAGCTTCCGTGAAGAGCAGTACTTC. Its translation is CASSFREEQYF. The chain couples TRBV5-6 to TRBJ2-7; D call uncertain. The CDR3 has 11 residues. Germline V gives CDR1 SGHDT, CDR2 YYEEEE. Trimming stripped 2 bases from V and 7 bases from J, with 7 bases between.

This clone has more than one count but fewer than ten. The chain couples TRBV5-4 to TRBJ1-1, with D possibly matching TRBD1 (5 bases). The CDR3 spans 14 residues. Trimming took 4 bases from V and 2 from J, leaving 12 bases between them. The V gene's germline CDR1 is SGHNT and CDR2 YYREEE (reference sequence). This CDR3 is CASSRTDTNTEAFF. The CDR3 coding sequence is TGTGCCAGCAGCCGGACGGACACTAACACTGAAGCTTTCTTT.

The CDR3 nucleotides read TGTGCCAGCAGCTTAGATCCAGGACAGCGGGAGCAGTACTTC. Amino acid sequence: CASSLDPGQREQYF. This chain connects TRBV7-2 to TRBJ2-7; D perhaps matches TRBD1 (6 bases). Deletions cut 1 base from V and 7 bases from J, with 14 bases between. CDR3 length equals 14 residues. The germline V gene encodes CDR1 SGHTA and CDR2 FQGNSA.

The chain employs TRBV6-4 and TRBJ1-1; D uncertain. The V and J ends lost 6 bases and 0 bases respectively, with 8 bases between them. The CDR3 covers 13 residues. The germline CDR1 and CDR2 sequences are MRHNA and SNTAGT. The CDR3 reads CASRDGMNTEAFF. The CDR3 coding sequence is TGTGCCAGCAGGGACGGTATGAACACTGAAGCTTTCTTT.

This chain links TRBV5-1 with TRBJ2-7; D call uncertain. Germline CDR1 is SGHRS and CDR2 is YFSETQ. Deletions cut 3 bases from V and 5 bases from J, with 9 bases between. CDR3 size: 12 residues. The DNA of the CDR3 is TGCGCCAGCAGCTCGGGCCGCCACGAGCAGTACTTC. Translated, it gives CASSSGRHEQYF.

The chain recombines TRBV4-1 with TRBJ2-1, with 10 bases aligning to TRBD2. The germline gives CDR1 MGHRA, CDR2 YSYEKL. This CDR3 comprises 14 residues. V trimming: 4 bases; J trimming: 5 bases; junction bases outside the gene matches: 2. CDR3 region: CASSLGLADNEQFF. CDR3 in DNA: TGCGCCAGCAGCCTCGGACTAGCGGACAATGAGCAGTTCTTC.